The TCR beta chain under discussion was sequenced for a study of a mutant IDH1 vaccine in newly diagnosed glioma. Remarks on this clone: The antigen is not known.

Time point of the sample: week 47, end of study. Topical imiquimod accompanied each vaccine dose, which consisted of 300 ug of mutant IDH1 20-mer peptide. Profiling relied on immunoSEQ multiplex PCR, and the TCRdb table lists in-frame clones only, not all of them. In the table there are some 87,000 clones, 75% to 90% of which are singletons. Overall study findings and caveats: Pseudoprogression seemed unrelated to changes in top peripheral T cell clonotypes.

The sequences come from PBMCs, collected from a glioma patient whose treatment included an IDH1 peptide vaccine. This TCR was recovered from a man aged 35 to 55 with glioma.

The CDR3 region is CASSPPARVEQYF. CDR3 nucleotides: TGTGCCAGCTCACCACCAGCCAGGGTCGAGCAGTACTTC. The genes are TRBV18 and TRBJ2-7; D is perhaps TRBD1 (5 bases). The CDR3 extends over 13 amino acids. Trimming removed 0 bases from V and 6 bases from J, with 9 bases in between. Germline CDR1 and CDR2: KGHSH and LQKENI.